The 29 T cell receptor beta chains listed next were all sequenced from one sample in a study of blood T cell repertoires in COVID-19. Assay used: immunoSEQ multiplex PCR; TCRdb lists only in-frame clones, some missing. The sample contains about 42,000 clones, roughly 76% of which appear only once. Sample: peripheral blood. All receptors come from a woman aged 70-85 years with acute or convalescent COVID-19.

This rearrangement joins TRBV7-3 to TRBJ1-2; the D is unclear. The CDR3 runs 13 residues. Germline V gene data show CDR1 as SGHTA and CDR2 as FQGTGA. Trimming removed 5 bases from V and 6 bases from J, with 13 bases in between. As DNA, the CDR3 is TGTGCCAGCAGCCTCTCGGCAGCGGATGGCTACACCTTC. Translation gives CASSLSAADGYTF.

This clone came up a few times. J is TRBJ1-5 and V is TRBV10-3, with 9 positions matching TRBD1. CDR3 length equals 15 residues. CDR1 is ENHRY and CDR2 is SYGVKD in the germline V gene. Trimming took 4 bases from V and 7 from J; bases not matched to a gene: 8. CDR3 coding DNA: TGTGCCATCAGTGTTACAGGGGGCGCAGGACAGCCCCAGCATTTT. Protein product: CAISVTGGAGQPQHF.

The gene calls are TRBV7-3 and TRBJ2-1; TRBD2 is a possible D gene (6 bases). The CDR3 loop spans 15 amino acids. Germline V gives CDR1 SGHTA, CDR2 FQGTGA. Trimming removed 5 bases from V and 8 bases from J, with 19 bases in between. CDR3 bases: TGTGCCAGCAGCGTTAGCGGAGAAGGGGTCCATGAGCAGTTCTTC. This codes for CASSVSGEGVHEQFF.

V is TRBV30 and J is TRBJ2-1, with a tentative D call TRBD2 (6 bases). Between the trimmed V and J ends, which lost 5 bases and 3 bases, there was a span of 14 bases. The CDR3 runs to 14 residues. CDR1 and CDR2 from the germline V gene are GTSNPN and SVGIG (reference sequence). CDR3: CAWASGLLYNEQFF. In DNA, the CDR3 is TGTGCCTGGGCGAGCGGGCTCCTCTACAATGAGCAGTTCTTC.

This sequence joins TRBV30 and TRBJ1-2; tentative D call: TRBD1 (6 bases). The CDR3 runs to 14 residues. The V end was cut by 2 bases, the J end by 6 bases, with 16 bases between. Germline loops: CDR1 GTSNPN, CDR2 SVGIG (reference sequence). The CDR3 DNA reads as TGTGCCTGGAGTCCAAAACAGTGGGGGCATGGCTACACCTTC. This sequence encodes CAWSPKQWGHGYTF.

This clone was counted between two and nine times. The CDR3 coding sequence is TGTGCCACCAGCAGGCTGGGGGGCTCTGGAAACACCATATATTTT. Its translation: CATSRLGGSGNTIYF. V is TRBV15 and J is TRBJ1-3; D is possibly TRBD1 (5 bases). V lost 3 bases and J 0 bases, leaving 9 bases between the germline ends. CDR3 length equals 15 residues. Per the germline V gene, CDR1 is LNHNV and CDR2 is YYDKDF (reference sequence).

The gene calls are TRBV3-1 (or the pseudogene TRBV3-2) and TRBJ1-5; perhaps TRBD1 as D (5 bases). Trimming removed 1 base at V and 7 bases at J, with 11 bases between. The CDR3 length is 14 residues. Germline V gives CDR1 LGHDT, CDR2 YNNKEL (reference sequence). The CDR3 reads CASSQGQGDQPQHF. The DNA of the CDR3 is TGTGCCAGCAGCCAAGGGCAGGGTGACCAGCCCCAGCATTTT.

The chain uses TRBV19 and TRBJ2-2; perhaps TRBD2 as D (5 bases). The CDR3 spans 14 residues. Deletions cut 7 bases from V and 7 bases from J, with 16 bases between. Per germline, CDR1 LNHDA and CDR2 SQIVND (reference sequence). The DNA of the CDR3 is TGTGCCAGTACCCCGAGAGGGCTCGGCGGGGAGCTGTTTTTT. The encoded protein is CASTPRGLGGELFF.

The chain employs TRBV7-9 and TRBJ1-1, with unresolved D. Germline CDR1 SEHNR, CDR2 FQNEAQ (reference sequence). Trimming cost V 7 bases and J 4 bases, with 10 bases left between them. The CDR3 covers 12 residues. CDR3 protein: CASILVGTEAFF. The CDR3 DNA sequence: TGTGCCAGCATACTGGTTGGCACTGAAGCTTTCTTT.

The chain is built from TRBV7-3 and TRBJ2-3; D might be TRBD2 (5 bases). Germline values: CDR1 SGHTA, CDR2 FQGTGA. The CDR3 extends over 15 amino acids. Between the trimmed V and J ends, which lost 5 bases and 4 bases, there was a span of 16 bases. The CDR3 DNA reads TGTGCCAGCAGCCCCCAAACTAGTTTCGCAGATACGCAGTATTTT. This encodes CASSPQTSFADTQYF.

The chain joins TRBV5-1 to TRBJ2-7, with 10 bases lining up with TRBD2. V gave up 0 bases and J gave up 2 bases; unmatched junction bases: 5. Per the germline V gene, CDR1 is SGHRS and CDR2 is YFSETQ. This CDR3 has 16 residues. For the CDR3, the DNA is TGCGCCAGCAGCTTGGAGCTAGCGGGAGCTACCTACGAGCAGTACTTC. Its protein product is CASSLELAGATYEQYF.

The genes are TRBV4-2 and TRBJ2-7, with a possible D match to TRBD2 (5 bases). Germline V gives CDR1 LGHNA, CDR2 YNFKEQ. Between the trimmed V and J ends, which lost 1 base and 2 bases, there was a span of 9 bases. This CDR3 region has 14 residues. CDR3 sequence (DNA): TGTGCCAGCAGCCAAGGCCTGAGGGCCTACGAGCAGTACTTC. It translates to CASSQGLRAYEQYF.

V is TRBV3-1 (or the pseudogene TRBV3-2) and J is TRBJ1-1; TRBD1 is a possible D gene (6 bases). Trimming took 2 bases from V and 6 from J, leaving 10 bases between them. CDR1 is LGHDT, CDR2 YNNKEL, per germline (reference sequence). The CDR3 contains 13 residues. DNA for the CDR3: TGTGCCAGCAGCCAAATAGGGGGGGCTGAAGCTTTCTTT. It translates to CASSQIGGAEAFF.

The chain links TRBV27 to TRBJ1-6; D is possibly TRBD1 (5 bases). The CDR3 extends over 14 amino acids. Looked up from germline, CDR1 is MNHEY and CDR2 is SMNVEV (reference sequence). Trimming shortened V by 5 bases and J by 7 bases, and 12 bases separated the two germline ends. The CDR3 DNA reads as TGTGCCAGCAGTCTCTCCGCAGGGAATTCACCCCTCCACTTT. It codes for CASSLSAGNSPLHF.

This clone came up a few times. The rearrangement links TRBV19 to TRBJ1-2, with D perhaps TRBD1 (6 bases). In germline, CDR1 is LNHDA, CDR2 SQIVND (reference sequence). This CDR3 spans 17 amino acids. V dropped 4 bases and J dropped 4 bases, with 22 bases sitting between them. The CDR3 nucleotides read TGTGCCAGTAGTACCCTACAGGGCGAATTGCCGATCTATGGCTACACCTTC. Residues: CASSTLQGELPIYGYTF.

The chain joins TRBV6-1 to TRBJ1-4, with TRBD1 matching 8 bases. The CDR3 runs to 17 residues. CDR1 is MNHNS, CDR2 SASEGT, per germline. The ends lost 1 base at V and 4 bases at J; junction bases unmatched: 8. This CDR3 is CASSEGFFGQGNEKLFF. In DNA, the CDR3 is TGTGCCAGCAGTGAAGGCTTTTTCGGACAGGGTAATGAAAAACTGTTTTTT.

The genes are TRBV4-2 and TRBJ2-7; 13 bases match TRBD2. V trimming: 1 base; J trimming: 7 bases; junction bases outside the gene matches: 13. The CDR3 contains 18 residues. Germline loops: CDR1 LGHNA, CDR2 YNFKEQ. In DNA, the CDR3 is TGTGCCAGCAGCCAAGCCCCGGGACTAGCGGGGCCCTATGGGGAGCAGTACTTC. Its protein product is CASSQAPGLAGPYGEQYF.

The V call is TRBV6-5, the J call TRBJ2-7, with 9 bases that match TRBD1. Germline CDR1 MNHEY, CDR2 SVGAGI. The length of the CDR3 is 15 residues. V lost 6 bases, J lost 0 bases, and 6 bases stayed unmatched. The CDR3: CASSETGGSSYEQYF. The CDR3 bases are TGTGCCAGCAGCGAGACAGGGGGGTCCTCCTACGAGCAGTACTTC.

The V gene is TRBV9, the J gene TRBJ2-1; TRBD2 might be the D (5 bases). This CDR3 has 14 amino acids. With 4 bases removed from V and 8 bases from J, the gap between germline ends came to 16 bases. Looked up from germline, CDR1 is SGDLS and CDR2 is YYNGEE. The CDR3 loop reads CASSLRAASDEQFF. CDR3 in DNA: TGTGCCAGCAGCCTGAGGGCTGCGAGCGATGAGCAGTTCTTC.

In regard to this clone: One junction end does not reproduce the germline sequence, and a read error may be involved. The chain couples TRBV7-9 to TRBJ2-7; the match to TRBD2 covers 15 bases. Germline values: CDR1 SEHNR, CDR2 FQNEAQ (reference sequence). The CDR3 has 13 residues. CDR3 sequence: CASSLEGTSGRSF. The CDR3 bases are TGTGCCAGCAGCTTAGAGGGGACTAGCGGGAGGTCCTTC. Based on the CDR3 plus reference TRBV7-9 and TRBJ2-7, the full variable domain is DTGVSQNPRHKITKRGQNVTFRCDPISEHNRLYWYRQTLGQGPEFLTYFQNEAQLEKSRLLSDRFSAERPKGSFSTLEIQRTEQGDSAMYLCASSLEGTSGRSFGPGTRLTVT.

The chain uses TRBV3-1 (or the pseudogene TRBV3-2) and TRBJ1-1; D not certain. The CDR3 sequence is 13 residues long. V lost 0 bases, J lost 4 bases, and 6 bases lay in between. Germline lookup yields CDR1 LGHDT and CDR2 YNNKEL (reference sequence). The CDR3 is CASSQELGTEAFF. CDR3 coding DNA: TGTGCCAGCAGCCAAGAGCTAGGCACTGAAGCTTTCTTT.

The chain employs TRBV29-1 and TRBJ2-7; 8 bases align to TRBD1. This CDR3 is built from 12 residues. With V trimmed by 7 bases and J by 2 bases, 4 bases remained unmatched. Germline V gene data show CDR1 as SQVTM and CDR2 as ANQGSEA. In nucleotides, the CDR3 is TGCAGCGCCTCGGACAGGGCCTACGAGCAGTACTTC. Amino acid sequence: CSASDRAYEQYF.

V is TRBV7-9 and J is TRBJ1-5; D perhaps matches TRBD1 (6 bases). The CDR3 is 14 residues long. Per germline, CDR1 SEHNR and CDR2 FQNEAQ (reference sequence). V was cut by 5 bases and J by 7 bases, with 15 bases left in between. Written as DNA, the CDR3 is TGTGCCAGCAGCCCCGGACAGTCGGAACAGCCCCAGCATTTT. As protein: CASSPGQSEQPQHF.

This chain links TRBV2 with TRBJ1-5; tentative D call: TRBD1 (6 bases). In germline, CDR1 is SNHLY, CDR2 FYNNEI. This CDR3 has 15 amino acids. V lost 2 bases, J lost 1 base, and 9 bases lay in between. The CDR3 region has the DNA TGTGCCAGCAGTGAAAACAGGGCGAGCAATCAGCCCCAGCATTTT. Translated, it gives CASSENRASNQPQHF. Variable domain in full (rest from reference TRBV2 and TRBJ1-5): EPEVTQTPSHQVTQMGQEVILRCVPISNHLYFYWYRQILGQKVEFLVSFYNNEISEKSEIFDDQFSVERPDGSNFTLKIRSTKLEDSAMYFCASSENRASNQPQHFGDGTRLSIL.

J is TRBJ1-5 and V is TRBV6-5; maybe TRBD1 (6 bases). The CDR3 contains 13 residues. CDR1 MNHEY and CDR2 SVGAGI come from the germline V gene. The V end was cut by 6 bases, the J end by 9 bases, with 15 bases between. Written as DNA, the CDR3 is TGTGCCAGCAGAGCTACAGGGTGGGCGCCCCAGCATTTT. Residues: CASRATGWAPQHF.

The chain has TRBV4-1 and TRBJ1-1; 9 positions agree with TRBD1. Trimming took 5 bases from V and 1 from J; bases not matched to a gene: 11. From germline, CDR1 is MGHRA and CDR2 YSYEKL. The CDR3 extends over 17 amino acids. The CDR3 DNA reads TGCGCCAGCAGCGTGGCCCGGACAGGGGTGACGAACACTGAAGCTTTCTTT. It is translated as CASSVARTGVTNTEAFF.

V gene TRBV4-2 combines with J gene TRBJ2-7; 7 bases line up with TRBD2. The CDR3 sequence is 16 residues long. The ends lost 0 bases at V and 3 bases at J; junction bases unmatched: 8. Germline V CDR1 and CDR2: LGHNA, YNFKEQ. The CDR3 nucleotides read TGTGCCAGCAGCCAAGATAGGGGCGCTAGCGGCTACGAGCAGTACTTC. This sequence encodes CASSQDRGASGYEQYF.

V and J are TRBV5-6 and TRBJ1-5; D is uncertain. V was cut by 2 bases and J by 6 bases, with 12 bases left in between. The germline gives CDR1 SGHDT, CDR2 YYEEEE. The CDR3 contains 14 residues. For the CDR3, the DNA is TGTGCCAGCAGCTTTGCAGGTATCTTTCAGCCCCAGCATTTT. This gives the protein CASSFAGIFQPQHF.

V gene TRBV9 combines with J gene TRBJ1-2; the D is unclear. This CDR3 region has 14 residues. V was pared by 4 bases and J by 5 bases, with 15 bases between. Germline V CDR1 and CDR2: SGDLS, YYNGEE. The CDR3 protein is CASSLTGDGYGYTF. CDR3 DNA: TGTGCCAGCAGCCTCACCGGGGATGGATATGGCTACACCTTC.